This is a list of T cell receptor beta chains from one sample in a study of CD8 T cells in Susac syndrome. MiXCR was run by TCRdb on the immunoSEQ multiplex PCR reads, yielding one entry per CDR3 protein. The sample records more than 150,000 distinct CDR3 sequences, about 90% being singletons. The material sequenced was CD4+ T cells from PBMCs. These receptor sequences come from a human donor in good health. Both conserved end residues are part of each CDR3. The order of the fields is clone size, V gene, D gene, J gene, CDR3 DNA, CDR3 protein. The D gene is left open where the match is weak. Only part of the rows carry a size: once, few, many, or a class if the clone is expanded.

clone_size: -
v_call: TRBV2
d_call: TRBD1
j_call: TRBJ1-5
cdr3_nt: TGTGCCAGAGGGACAGGGGGAAGCAATCAGCCCCAGCATTTT
cdr3_aa: CARGTGGSNQPQHF

clone_size: -
v_call: TRBV7-2
d_call: TRBD1
j_call: TRBJ1-2
cdr3_nt: TGTGCCAGCAGCTCCCTAGGGACAGTCTATGGCTACACCTTC
cdr3_aa: CASSSLGTVYGYTF

clone_size: once
v_call: TRBV20-1
d_call: -
j_call: TRBJ2-7
cdr3_nt: TGCAGTGCTCGCCGGGCGGGAAGGGCGGGGGAGCAGTACTTC
cdr3_aa: CSARRAGRAGEQYF

clone_size: -
v_call: TRBV6-6
d_call: TRBD1
j_call: TRBJ1-4
cdr3_nt: TGTGCCAGCAGTCCTAACGACAGGACAGGGGAGGAAAAACTGTTTTTT
cdr3_aa: CASSPNDRTGEEKLFF

clone_size: once
v_call: TRBV7-2
d_call: TRBD1
j_call: TRBJ2-2
cdr3_nt: TGTGCCAGCAGCTTAGTCGGGACAGGGGGCGGGGAGCTGTTTTTT
cdr3_aa: CASSLVGTGGGELFF

clone_size: -
v_call: TRBV19
d_call: -
j_call: TRBJ1-5
cdr3_nt: TGTGCCAGTAGTCCGTCCGGGCAGGGCAATCAGCCCCAGCATTTT
cdr3_aa: CASSPSGQGNQPQHF

clone_size: -
v_call: TRBV6-5
d_call: -
j_call: TRBJ1-5
cdr3_nt: TGTGCCAGCAGTATGGGGGGGGAGCAGCCCCAGCATTTT
cdr3_aa: CASSMGGEQPQHF

clone_size: -
v_call: TRBV9
d_call: TRBD1
j_call: TRBJ2-1
cdr3_nt: TGTGCCAGCAGCGTAGACGGGACAGACTACAATGAGCAGTTCTTC
cdr3_aa: CASSVDGTDYNEQFF

clone_size: -
v_call: TRBV4-1
d_call: -
j_call: TRBJ2-5
cdr3_nt: TGCGCCAGCAGCCTTGGCCCCGAGGAGACCCAGTACTTC
cdr3_aa: CASSLGPEETQYF

clone_size: -
v_call: TRBV5-1
d_call: -
j_call: TRBJ2-5
cdr3_nt: TGCGCCAGCAGCCAACAGGGAGGGTTGGGTCGAGAGACCCAGTACTTC
cdr3_aa: CASSQQGGLGRETQYF

clone_size: -
v_call: TRBV6-2/TRBV6-3
d_call: -
j_call: TRBJ2-2
cdr3_nt: TGTGCCAGCTGGCAGGGTCTGAACACCGGGGAGCTGTTTTTT
cdr3_aa: CASWQGLNTGELFF

clone_size: -
v_call: TRBV20-1
d_call: -
j_call: TRBJ2-7
cdr3_nt: TGCAGTGCTAGAGATCAGGGTTACGAGCAGTACTTC
cdr3_aa: CSARDQGYEQYF

clone_size: -
v_call: TRBV2
d_call: -
j_call: TRBJ2-7
cdr3_nt: TGTGCCAGCAGTGACACATCCTACGAGCAGTACTTC
cdr3_aa: CASSDTSYEQYF